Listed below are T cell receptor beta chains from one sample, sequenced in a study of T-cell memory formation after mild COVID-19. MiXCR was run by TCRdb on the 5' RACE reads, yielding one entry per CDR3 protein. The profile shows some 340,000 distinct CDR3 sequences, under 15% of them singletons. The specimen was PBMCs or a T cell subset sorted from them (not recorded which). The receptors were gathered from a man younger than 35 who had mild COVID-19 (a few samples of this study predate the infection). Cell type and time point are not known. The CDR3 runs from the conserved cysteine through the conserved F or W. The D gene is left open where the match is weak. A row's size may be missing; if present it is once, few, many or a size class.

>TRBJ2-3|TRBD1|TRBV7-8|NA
CASNLRTGATDTQYF
TGTGCCAGCAACTTGCGGACAGGAGCCACAGATACGCAGTATTTT
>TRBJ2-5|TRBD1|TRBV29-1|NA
CSMNRDRGQETQYF
TGCAGCATGAACCGGGACAGGGGACAAGAGACCCAGTACTTC
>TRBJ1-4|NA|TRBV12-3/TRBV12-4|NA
CASSFWRRRGEKLFF
TGTGCCAGCAGTTTTTGGCGACGGAGGGGGGAAAAACTGTTTTTT
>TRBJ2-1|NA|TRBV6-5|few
CASSNRDNEQFF
TGTGCCAGCAGTAACAGGGACAATGAGCAGTTCTTC
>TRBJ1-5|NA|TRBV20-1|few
CSARDRRGGINQPQHF
TGCAGTGCTAGAGATCGACGGGGGGGGATCAATCAGCCCCAGCATTTT
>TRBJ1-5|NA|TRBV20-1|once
CSAREARTGPRHF
TGCAGTGCTAGAGAAGCGCGAACAGGGCCCCGGCATTTT
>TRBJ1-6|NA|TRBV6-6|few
CASSYRDGGAFNSPLHF
TGTGCCAGCAGTTACAGGGATGGGGGCGCGTTTAACTCACCCCTCCACTTT
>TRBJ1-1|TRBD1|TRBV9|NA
CASSRSTGGNTEAFF
TGTGCCAGCAGCCGGTCGACAGGGGGGAACACTGAAGCTTTCTTT
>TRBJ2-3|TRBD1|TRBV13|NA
CASSFGEGAGDTQYF
TGTGCCAGCAGCTTCGGCGAGGGGGCCGGAGATACGCAGTATTTT
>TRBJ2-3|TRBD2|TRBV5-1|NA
CASSFGPERGVTDTQYF
TGCGCCAGCAGCTTCGGCCCCGAGCGGGGGGTCACAGATACGCAGTATTTT
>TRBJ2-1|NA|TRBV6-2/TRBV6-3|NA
CASSSVPHNEQFF
TGTGCCAGCTCCAGCGTCCCTCACAATGAGCAGTTCTTC
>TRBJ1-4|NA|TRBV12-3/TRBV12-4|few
CASTPHRSANEKLFF
TGTGCCAGCACCCCCCATAGGTCCGCTAATGAAAAACTGTTTTTT
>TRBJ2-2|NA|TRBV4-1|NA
CASSREGLNTGELFF
TGCGCCAGCAGCCGTGAAGGGCTCAACACCGGGGAGCTGTTTTTT
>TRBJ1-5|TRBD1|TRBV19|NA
CASAGTGSNQPQHF
TGTGCCAGTGCCGGGACAGGGAGCAATCAGCCCCAGCATTTT
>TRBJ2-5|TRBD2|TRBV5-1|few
CATRPGGTQETQYF
TGCGCCACTCGCCCGGGGGGAACCCAAGAGACCCAGTACTTC
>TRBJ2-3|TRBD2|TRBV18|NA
CASSPPSGVTDTQYF
TGTGCCAGCTCACCACCTAGCGGGGTCACAGATACGCAGTATTTT
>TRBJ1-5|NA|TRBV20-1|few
CSARGDMDQPQHF
TGCAGTGCTAGGGGGGATATGGATCAGCCCCAGCATTTT
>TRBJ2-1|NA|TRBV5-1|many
CASSHGAWTLGNEQFF
TGCGCCAGCAGCCACGGGGCCTGGACCCTCGGTAATGAGCAGTTCTTC
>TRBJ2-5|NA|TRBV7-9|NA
CASSLRVQETQYF
TGTGCCAGCAGCCTCAGAGTCCAAGAGACCCAGTACTTC
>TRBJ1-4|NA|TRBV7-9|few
CASSPVRSANEKLFF
TGTGCCAGCAGCCCAGTTAGGTCTGCTAATGAAAAACTGTTTTTT